These 27 T cell receptor beta chains share one sample of origin, sequenced in a study of T cell responses to AZD1222 COVID-19 vaccine. Data came from immunoSEQ multiplex PCR; TCRdb stores just in-frame clones and leaves some out. The table shows roughly 120,000 clones, with approximately 94% occurring only once. Specimen: peripheral blood, collected on day 0 of AZD1222 vaccination. The receptors stem from an adult in good health.

This clone appeared once. The V gene is TRBV4-1, the J gene TRBJ1-2; D ambiguous. Germline assignment: CDR1 MGHRA and CDR2 YSYEKL. V lost 1 base to trimming and J lost 8 bases, with 14 bases between them. The CDR3 totals 14 residues. The CDR3 DNA reads TGCGCCAGCAGCCAAGGTGGAGGGTTAGACGGCTACACCTTC. Protein product: CASSQGGGLDGYTF.

This clone was recorded only once. The V and J genes are TRBV5-5 and TRBJ1-4, with unresolved D. V lost 1 base and J lost 8, with 6 bases in between. CDR3 length equals 12 residues. Germline CDR1 is SGHKS and CDR2 is YYEKEE (reference sequence). The CDR3 region is CASSLLDEKLFF. The DNA of the CDR3 is TGTGCCAGCAGCTTGCTGGACGAAAAACTGTTTTTT.

This clone has a handful of counts. The chain employs TRBV19 and TRBJ1-2, with a tentative D call TRBD1 (6 bases). The CDR3 is made up of 13 amino acids. Germline CDR1 is LNHDA and CDR2 is SQIVND (reference sequence). V lost 5 bases, J lost 4 bases, and 11 bases lay in between. The CDR3 sequence is CASSPQGAYGYTF. CDR3 sequence (DNA): TGTGCCAGTAGTCCACAGGGAGCCTATGGCTACACCTTC.

V is TRBV7-3 and J is TRBJ1-1; D unclear. V lost 5 bases and J lost 5, with 21 bases in between. Germline assignment: CDR1 SGHTA and CDR2 FQGTGA. The CDR3 is 16 amino acids. The CDR3 nucleotides read TGTGCCAGCAGCCCCTCGGGTCGACCCGAATATACTGAAGCTTTCTTT. Its protein product is CASSPSGRPEYTEAFF.

The chain recombines TRBV15 with TRBJ2-7; D is possibly TRBD2 (6 bases). V was cut by 0 bases and J by 0 bases, with 9 bases left in between. The CDR3 consists of 15 residues. CDR1 LNHNV and CDR2 YYDKDF come from the germline V gene (reference sequence). The CDR3 DNA sequence: TGTGCCACCAGCAGAGATCGGGACTTCTCCTACGAGCAGTACTTC. Encoded protein: CATSRDRDFSYEQYF.

The chain joins TRBV12-3 or TRBV12-4 to TRBJ1-5; D not resolved. This CDR3 is 13 amino acids long. The germline V and J ends were trimmed by 7 bases and 0 bases, with 7 bases remaining between them. CDR3 sequence reads: CASTINSNQPQHF. The CDR3 DNA is TGTGCCAGCACCATTAATAGCAATCAGCCCCAGCATTTT.

The genes are TRBV30 and TRBJ1-5; 8 bases align to TRBD1. The CDR3 consists of 17 residues. V lost 2 bases, J lost 4 bases, and 13 bases stayed unmatched. Germline V lookup: CDR1 GTSNPN, CDR2 SVGIG (reference sequence). The CDR3: CAWSTSGQGGRNQPQHF. The CDR3 nucleotides read TGTGCCTGGAGTACTTCCGGACAGGGAGGGCGAAATCAGCCCCAGCATTTT.

This chain uses TRBV3-1 (or the pseudogene TRBV3-2) with TRBJ2-1, with 8 bases lining up with TRBD2. Per the germline V gene, CDR1 is LGHDT and CDR2 is YNNKEL (reference sequence). CDR3 size: 15 residues. V dropped 5 bases and J dropped 9; count of bases not matched to a gene: 12. As DNA, the CDR3 is TGTGCCAGCAGCACCCCGGGACTAGGGAGCAGTGAGCAGTTCTTC. It encodes CASSTPGLGSSEQFF.

The chain links TRBV30 to TRBJ1-2; tentative D call: TRBD1 (6 bases). Trimming removed 0 bases at V and 3 bases at J, with 11 bases between. This CDR3 region has 14 residues. In germline, CDR1 is GTSNPN, CDR2 SVGIG (reference sequence). The CDR3 loop reads CAWSVRNRDYGYTF. The CDR3 bases are TGTGCCTGGAGTGTAAGAAACAGGGACTATGGCTACACCTTC.

The sample holds a few counts of this clone. The chain uses TRBV19 and TRBJ1-5; D ambiguous. V lost 7 bases and J lost 4, with 8 bases in between. The length of the CDR3 is 12 residues. CDR1 is LNHDA, CDR2 SQIVND, per germline (reference sequence). CDR3 protein: CASKFQNQPQHF. CDR3 DNA sequence: TGTGCCAGTAAGTTCCAAAATCAGCCCCAGCATTTT.

This clone was detected only once. The CDR3 loop reads CASTKQGRNYGYTF. The CDR3 region has the DNA TGTGCCAGTACTAAACAGGGAAGAAACTATGGCTACACCTTC. This chain links TRBV27 with TRBJ1-2, with D perhaps matching TRBD1 (6 bases). CDR1 MNHEY and CDR2 SMNVEV come from the germline V gene (reference sequence). The CDR3 sequence is 14 residues long. Between the trimmed V and J ends, which lost 9 bases and 2 bases, there was a span of 16 bases.

The chain has TRBV7-2 and TRBJ1-2, with D possibly being TRBD1 (6 bases). There are 13 residues in the CDR3. The ends were cut back, 5 bases at V and 4 bases at J, with 11 bases in the middle. From germline, CDR1 is SGHTA and CDR2 FQGNSA. The CDR3, as DNA: TGTGCCAGCAGCAGGGGGAGCAGCTATGGCTACACCTTC. Its protein product is CASSRGSSYGYTF.

This rearrangement joins TRBV5-1 to TRBJ1-5; the D is unclear. Germline loops: CDR1 SGHRS, CDR2 YFSETQ. This CDR3 is built from 14 residues. V was trimmed by 0 bases and J by 6 bases, leaving 10 bases between them. In DNA, the CDR3 is TGCGCCAGCAGCTTGGCCCCGTCGGGTCAGCCCCAGCATTTT. Residues: CASSLAPSGQPQHF.

V and J are TRBV12-2 and TRBJ2-2; the D call TRBD2 from the table was never checked on the DNA. TRBV12-2 is flagged as a pseudogene. CDR3 length: 18 amino acids. This CDR3 reads CASRLANASGRGTGELFF. CDR3 nucleotides: TGTGCAAGTCGCTTAGCGAACGCTAGCGGGAGGGGCACCGGGGAGCTGTTTTTT.

A single count supports this clone. The rearrangement uses TRBV6-5 and TRBJ1-6; D is perhaps TRBD1 (6 bases). CDR3 size: 15 residues. V lost 7 bases to trimming and J lost 3 bases, with 13 bases between them. The germline V gene encodes CDR1 MNHEY and CDR2 SVGAGI. The CDR3 DNA is TGTGCCAGCATCGGGGGGGCGAACTATAATTCACCCCTCCACTTT. Translation: CASIGGANYNSPLHF.

V is TRBV30 and J is TRBJ2-1, with unresolved D. The germline V gene encodes CDR1 GTSNPN and CDR2 SVGIG (reference sequence). The CDR3 consists of 13 residues. The V end lost 2 bases, the J end lost 6 bases, and 11 bases lay between the germline ends. The chain's CDR3 is CAWSSRPANEQFF. The CDR3 bases are TGTGCCTGGAGTTCACGCCCGGCCAATGAGCAGTTCTTC.

The V call is TRBV14, the J call TRBJ1-4; possibly TRBD1 for D (5 bases). Germline values: CDR1 SGHDN, CDR2 FVKESK. V was cut by 2 bases and J by 4 bases, with 17 bases left in between. The CDR3 loop spans 17 amino acids. CDR3 nucleotides: TGTGCCAGCAGCCAATCGAAACCGGGACGGGTTAATGAAAAACTGTTTTTT. Amino acids: CASSQSKPGRVNEKLFF.

The V gene is TRBV11-2, the J gene TRBJ1-2; D not certain. Trimming removed 3 bases at V and 5 bases at J, with 10 bases between. The V gene's germline CDR1 is SGHAT and CDR2 FQNNGV. The CDR3 runs 13 residues. The chain's CDR3 is CASSFNGWYGYTF. Written as DNA, the CDR3 is TGTGCCAGCAGCTTCAATGGGTGGTATGGCTACACCTTC.

This clone was detected only once. CDR3 nucleotides: TGTGCCACCAGTGCCATCGACCACCAAGAGACCCAGTACTTC. Its protein product is CATSAIDHQETQYF. The J gene is TRBJ2-5, the V gene TRBV24-1; D is unresolved. The germline V gene has CDR1 KGHDR and CDR2 SFDVKD. The CDR3 has 14 residues. Trimming pared 5 bases from V and 0 bases from J, leaving 9 bases between.

The V and J genes are TRBV7-9 and TRBJ2-5; 10 nucleotides agree with TRBD1. With 4 bases clipped from V and 5 bases from J, the junction kept 10 bases outside the gene matches. The CDR3 sequence is 16 residues long. CDR1 SEHNR and CDR2 FQNEAQ come from the germline V gene (reference sequence). CDR3 in amino acids: CASSSPGTGDRETQYF. The CDR3 DNA is TGTGCCAGCAGCTCCCCCGGGACAGGGGACAGGGAGACCCAGTACTTC.

The V call is TRBV6-4, the J call TRBJ2-3; 7 bases are a match to TRBD2. There are 16 residues in the CDR3. V gave up 3 bases and J gave up 5 bases; unmatched junction bases: 11. Germline CDR1 is MRHNA and CDR2 is SNTAGT. The CDR3 here is CASSERASGLGDTQYF. The CDR3 coding sequence is TGTGCCAGCAGTGAAAGGGCTAGCGGCCTGGGAGATACGCAGTATTTT.

The chain links TRBV3-1 (or the pseudogene TRBV3-2) to TRBJ1-5; no definite D call. The CDR3 totals 15 residues. Per the germline V gene, CDR1 is LGHDT and CDR2 is YNNKEL (reference sequence). Trimming shortened V by 3 bases and J by 5 bases, and 14 bases separated the two germline ends. The CDR3 nucleotides read TGTGCCAGCAGCCAGTCGCCGGGGTCTGATCAGCCCCAGCATTTT. It yields the protein CASSQSPGSDQPQHF.

The J gene is TRBJ2-7, the V gene TRBV5-1; TRBD1 agrees at 9 bases. Germline CDR1 SGHRS, CDR2 YFSETQ. J lost 4 bases, V lost 0 bases, and 8 bases had no gene match. The CDR3 runs to 16 residues. CDR3 in amino acids: CASSLARPGTGYEQYF. The CDR3 nucleotides are TGCGCCAGCAGCTTGGCCCGGCCCGGGACAGGGTACGAGCAGTACTTC.

The CDR3 reads CATSRGGDRIEAFF. The DNA of the CDR3 is TGTGCCACCAGCAGAGGGGGAGACAGGATTGAAGCTTTCTTT. The rearrangement links TRBV15 to TRBJ1-1, with D perhaps matching TRBD1 (6 bases). This CDR3 spans 14 amino acids. Trimming shortened V by 1 base and J by 7 bases, and 13 bases separated the two germline ends. Germline values: CDR1 LNHNV, CDR2 YYDKDF (reference sequence).

The CDR3 loop is CSASSGTGVGEQYF. The CDR3 DNA is TGCAGTGCTAGTTCCGGGACAGGGGTGGGCGAGCAGTACTTC. V is TRBV20-1 and J is TRBJ2-7; the match to TRBD1 covers 10 bases. Trimming took 3 bases from V and 6 from J; bases not matched to a gene: 8. The CDR3 consists of 14 residues. Germline assignment: CDR1 DFQATT and CDR2 SNEGSKA (reference sequence).

The J gene is TRBJ1-3, the V gene TRBV7-8; D gene unclear. Germline V gene sequence: CDR1 SGHVS, CDR2 FQNEAQ. The CDR3 has 15 amino acids. Between the trimmed V and J ends, which lost 5 bases and 0 bases, there was a span of 11 bases. The chain's CDR3 is CASSPDPISGNTIYF. CDR3 in DNA: TGTGCCAGCAGCCCTGATCCCATCTCTGGAAACACCATATATTTT.

This chain links TRBV5-4 with TRBJ1-4, with a tentative D call TRBD1 (5 bases). With 4 bases removed from V and 7 bases from J, the gap between germline ends came to 17 bases. The CDR3 covers 15 residues. Germline lookup yields CDR1 SGHNT and CDR2 YYREEE (reference sequence). CDR3 nucleotides: TGTGCCAGCAGCACCGCGACAGACCGACGTGAAAAACTGTTTTTT. This sequence encodes CASSTATDRREKLFF.